The 14 T cell receptor beta chains below were found in one sample sequenced in a study of T cells after posttransplantation cyclophosphamide. Treatment was busulfan-fludarabine conditioning, a marrow graft, and cyclophosphamide on days +3 and +4. Repertoires were generated with immunoSEQ multiplex PCR, while TCRdb's copy carries only in-frame clones and drops some. Recorded here are about 7,700 clones, none singletons. The sequencing used PBMCs, collected about 14 weeks after allogeneic stem cell transplant with posttransplant cyclophosphamide. The source is a female patient in her 60s who received an allogeneic stem cell transplant from an unrelated donor, was CMV-positive, and had acute GVHD only. Part of the T cell pool may stem from the graft donor.

Many counts were recorded for this clone. The V and J genes are TRBV18 and TRBJ2-2; 7 bases line up with TRBD1. CDR1 is KGHSH and CDR2 is LQKENI in the germline V gene. J was trimmed by 5 bases and V by 6 bases; bases with no gene match: 6. The CDR3 extends over 14 amino acids. The CDR3 sequence is CASSQDRTTGELFF. In DNA, the CDR3 is TGTGCCAGCTCGCAGGACAGGACAACCGGGGAGCTGTTTTTT.

The genes are TRBV7-6 and TRBJ1-1, with 7 nucleotides matching TRBD1. With V trimmed by 3 bases and J by 8 bases, 6 bases remained unmatched. This CDR3 is built from 13 residues. Germline values: CDR1 SGHVS, CDR2 FNYEAQ. CDR3 in amino acids: CASSLDGTEEAFF. The CDR3 nucleotides read TGTGCCAGCAGCTTGGACGGGACAGAGGAAGCTTTCTTT.

In this sample, this clone turned up many times. The V call is TRBV19, the J call TRBJ2-3; D might be TRBD2 (5 bases). V lost 3 bases, J lost 6 bases, and 13 bases lay in between. Germline V CDR1 and CDR2: LNHDA, SQIVND (reference sequence). The CDR3 consists of 14 residues. CDR3 nucleotides: TGTGCCAGTAGTATGTCGGGGTTCATGGATACGCAGTATTTT. Residues: CASSMSGFMDTQYF. Full variable domain (missing parts from reference TRBV19 and TRBJ2-3): DGGITQSPKYLFRKEGQNVTLSCEQNLNHDAMYWYRQDPGQGLRLIYYSQIVNDFQKGDIAEGYSVSREKKESFPLTVTSAQKNPTAFYLCASSMSGFMDTQYFGPGTRLTVL.

There are many counts of this clone. This chain's CDR3 is CASSLARGKDTQYF. In DNA, the CDR3 is TGTGCCAGCAGCTTAGCGCGGGGGAAGGATACGCAGTATTTT. The genes are TRBV7-2 and TRBJ2-3; 7 bases are shared with TRBD2. This CDR3 is built from 14 residues. With V trimmed by 0 bases and J by 6 bases, 3 bases remained unmatched. Germline CDR1 is SGHTA and CDR2 is FQGNSA.

This clone was seen repeatedly, ten times or more. The V and J genes are TRBV7-3 and TRBJ2-2, with D perhaps TRBD2 (6 bases). The CDR3 is 16 residues long. V was cut by 5 bases and J by 6 bases, with 19 bases left in between. The germline CDR1 and CDR2 sequences are SGHTA and FQGTGA. For the CDR3, the DNA is TGTGCCAGCAGCCCACGACTTGGGGGGATCGCCGGGGAGCTGTTTTTT. Translation: CASSPRLGGIAGELFF.

This clone was seen repeatedly, ten times or more. The chain is built from TRBV7-8 and TRBJ1-4; 7 bases align to TRBD1. The trim removed 2 bases at V and 4 bases at J, leaving 4 bases unmatched. Germline V gene sequence: CDR1 SGHVS, CDR2 FQNEAQ. CDR3 length: 15 residues. CDR3 in amino acids: CASSLSTGRNEKLFF. The CDR3 region has the DNA TGTGCCAGCAGCTTATCGACAGGGCGTAATGAAAAACTGTTTTTT.

This clone was seen at least ten times. The CDR3 DNA is TGTGCCAGCAGGCCAGAGGGTGGCACTGAAGCTTTCTTT. Its protein product is CASRPEGGTEAFF. The chain employs TRBV2 and TRBJ1-1; the D is unclear. The germline V gene has CDR1 SNHLY and CDR2 FYNNEI. This CDR3 is built from 13 residues. Between the trimmed V and J ends, which lost 6 bases and 4 bases, there was a span of 12 bases.

This clone was found many times. V is TRBV4-1 and J is TRBJ1-4; unclear D gene. V lost 1 base to trimming and J lost 7 bases, with 7 bases between them. Per the germline V gene, CDR1 is MGHRA and CDR2 is YSYEKL. The CDR3 sequence is 13 residues long. The CDR3 loop reads CASSQAAGEKLFF. The CDR3 DNA reads as TGCGCCAGCAGCCAAGCGGCAGGTGAAAAACTGTTTTTT.

This clone was found a few times. The rearrangement joins TRBV19 to TRBJ2-7, with 8 bases fitting TRBD1. Germline V gene data show CDR1 as LNHDA and CDR2 as SQIVND (reference sequence). V trimming: 0 bases; J trimming: 2 bases; junction bases outside the gene matches: 6. The CDR3 is 16 amino acids. The chain's CDR3 is CASSIDTGTGTYEQYF. The CDR3 DNA follows: TGTGCCAGTAGTATAGACACCGGGACAGGTACCTACGAGCAGTACTTC.

In this sample, this clone turned up many times. The chain is built from TRBV4-2 and TRBJ2-1; 7 bases are shared with TRBD2. The germline V gene has CDR1 LGHNA and CDR2 YNFKEQ. J was trimmed by 5 bases and V by 3 bases; bases with no gene match: 7. This CDR3 has 15 residues. CDR3 sequence: CASSQRRGVHNEQFF. The CDR3 DNA is TGTGCCAGCAGCCAGAGACGGGGGGTCCACAATGAGCAGTTCTTC.

This clone was counted ten times or more. The chain recombines TRBV19 with TRBJ1-1; possibly TRBD1 for D (6 bases). Germline-derived CDR1 and CDR2 are LNHDA and SQIVND (reference sequence). This CDR3 has 14 amino acids. V dropped 5 bases and J dropped 3 bases, with 13 bases sitting between them. CDR3 nucleotides: TGTGCCAGTAGTTCACAGGGCGGAGACACTGAAGCTTTCTTT. It translates to CASSSQGGDTEAFF. Looking up the rest from reference TRBV19 and TRBJ1-1 gives the full variable domain: DGGITQSPKYLFRKEGQNVTLSCEQNLNHDAMYWYRQDPGQGLRLIYYSQIVNDFQKGDIAEGYSVSREKKESFPLTVTSAQKNPTAFYLCASSSQGGDTEAFFGQGTRLTVV.

In this sample, this clone turned up many times. The chain has TRBV5-1 and TRBJ2-2; 9 bases agree with TRBD2. The CDR3 loop spans 17 amino acids. Germline V lookup: CDR1 SGHRS, CDR2 YFSETQ. Trimming took 3 bases from V and 0 from J; bases not matched to a gene: 6. The CDR3 protein is CASSSPAGGSNTGELFF. The CDR3, as DNA: TGCGCCAGCAGCTCCCCAGCGGGAGGCTCGAACACCGGGGAGCTGTTTTTT.

Many counts were recorded for this clone. The rearrangement joins TRBV28 to TRBJ1-5, with 10 bases lining up with TRBD1. Germline loops: CDR1 MDHEN, CDR2 SYDVKM. This CDR3 is built from 14 residues. After removal of 8 bases from V and 6 bases from J, the junction contained 7 bases not matched to a gene. The CDR3 loop reads CASGGTGVAQPQHF. In DNA form, the CDR3 reads TGTGCCAGCGGTGGGACAGGGGTTGCTCAGCCCCAGCATTTT.

At least ten counts were recorded for this clone. This chain uses TRBV5-1 with TRBJ1-2, with TRBD1 identical over 11 bases. The CDR3 has 15 residues. Per the germline V gene, CDR1 is SGHRS and CDR2 is YFSETQ. The V and J ends lost 0 bases and 6 bases, in that order; junction bases with no gene match: 4. CDR3 region: CASSLGGQGADGYTF. CDR3 coding DNA: TGCGCCAGCAGCTTGGGAGGACAGGGGGCCGATGGCTACACCTTC.